This T cell receptor (beta chain) was retrieved from a study of molecular identifiers for immune sequencing clone quantification. Via MiXCR, TCRdb re-called the PCR reads, giving one row per CDR3 protein. The table has a few hundred thousand distinct CDR3 sequences, about 25% seen once. Worth noting for this clonotype: Its antigen remains unknown.

Sorting captured naive CD8 T cells as CD8+CD4-CCR7+CD45RA+. Deletions cut 2 bases from V and 3 bases from J, with 14 bases between. The CDR3 is made up of 14 amino acids. Germline CDR1 and CDR2: GTSNPN and SVGIG (reference sequence). Study-wide findings and caveats: Naive cells had under 1% of molecules in clones above 20 RNA copies, effectors over 97%.

This receptor was obtained from a human donor in good health. Some libraries in this study had Jurkat cell RNA spiked in. The material sequenced was naive CD8+ T cells from blood, with Jurkat cell RNA spiked in. The subset was: FACS-sorted CD8+CD4-CCR7+CD45RA+ naive T cells. The chain couples TRBV30 to TRBJ2-7, with D tentatively TRBD1 (7 bases). The CDR3 region is CAWSLRGANYEQYF. CDR3 sequence (DNA): TGTGCCTGGAGTCTCAGGGGGGCGAACTACGAGCAGTACTTC.